This T cell receptor (beta chain) emerged from a study of T cells in Graves' hyperthyroidism and ophthalmopathy. The TCR beta CDR3 regions underwent amplification using RNA transcripts as the source. The primer set for the first-round RT-PCR of the TCR CDR3 was HTBI. TCRdb re-analysed the multiplex PCR reads in MiXCR, keeping a single row per CDR3 protein. The top ten hold about 27% of the sample, which has 300,000 to 450,000 distinct CDR3 sequences, 15% to 19% seen once. This clonotype was seen more than once but under ten times. Recently diagnosed hyperthyroidism of less than 2 months' duration affected patients aged 18 to 65. Sequencing was performed on blood. This clonotype was sampled from a woman between 18 and 29 years old with Graves' hyperthyroidism that later progressed to Graves' ophthalmopathy.

Written as DNA, the CDR3 is TGCAGTGCTCACTACTACAATGAGCAGTTCTTC. Its protein is CSAHYYNEQFF. The J gene is TRBJ2-1, the V gene TRBV20-1; D unclear. Germline V gene sequence: CDR1 DFQATT, CDR2 SNEGSKA (reference sequence). The CDR3 is 11 residues long. V was trimmed by 5 bases and J by 3 bases, leaving 5 bases between them.